A single sample gave rise to the 2 T cell receptor beta chains below, sequenced in a study of T cell repertoires in cytomegalovirus infection. Their cognate antigens are unknown. TCRdb re-called the reads with MiXCR, one entry per CDR3 protein. Here the sample spans roughly 310,000 distinct CDR3 sequences, roughly 29% being singletons. The sequences come from cultured PBMCs, collected from culture after CMV antigen stimulation. All receptors come from a human donor in good health (CMV status not recorded). Some clones in this sample may be carry-over from other donors' samples.

This chain connects TRBV7-2 to TRBJ2-5, with 7 bases that match TRBD2. Germline CDR1 reads SGHTA; CDR2 reads FQGNSA. The CDR3 has 15 residues. The V gene end was trimmed by 7 bases and the J gene end by 0 bases; junction bases not matched to a gene: 8. The DNA of the CDR3 is TGTGCCAGCACCGGGGGGAGGGCTTACCAAGAGACCCAGTACTTC. This encodes CASTGGRAYQETQYF.

This chain joins TRBV27 and TRBJ2-7; TRBD2 agrees at 8 bases. V lost 6 bases, J lost 4 bases, and 14 bases stayed unmatched. CDR1 and CDR2 from the germline V gene are MNHEY and SMNVEV (reference sequence). The CDR3 consists of 16 residues. CDR3 sequence: CASRGLAGLGRYEQYF. DNA for the CDR3: TGTGCCAGCAGGGGATTAGCGGGACTGGGTCGTTACGAGCAGTACTTC.